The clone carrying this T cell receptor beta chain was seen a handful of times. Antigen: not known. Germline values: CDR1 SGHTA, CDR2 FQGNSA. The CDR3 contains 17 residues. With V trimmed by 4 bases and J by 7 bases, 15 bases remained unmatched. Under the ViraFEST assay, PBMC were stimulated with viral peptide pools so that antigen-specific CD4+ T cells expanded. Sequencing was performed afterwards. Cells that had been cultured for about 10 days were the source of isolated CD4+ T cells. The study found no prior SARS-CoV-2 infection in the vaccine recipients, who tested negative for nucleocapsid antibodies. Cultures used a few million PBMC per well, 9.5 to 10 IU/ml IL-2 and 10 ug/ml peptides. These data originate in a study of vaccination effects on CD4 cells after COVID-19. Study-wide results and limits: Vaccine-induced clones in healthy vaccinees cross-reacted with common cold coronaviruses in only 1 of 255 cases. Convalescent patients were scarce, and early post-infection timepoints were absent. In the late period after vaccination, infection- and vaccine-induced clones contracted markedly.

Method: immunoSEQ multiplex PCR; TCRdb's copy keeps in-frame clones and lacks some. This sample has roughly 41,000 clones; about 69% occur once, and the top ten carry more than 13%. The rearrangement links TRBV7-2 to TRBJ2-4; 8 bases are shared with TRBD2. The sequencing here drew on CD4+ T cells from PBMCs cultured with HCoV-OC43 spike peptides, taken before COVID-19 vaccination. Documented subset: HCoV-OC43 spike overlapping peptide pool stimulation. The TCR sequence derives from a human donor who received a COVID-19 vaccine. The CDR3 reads CASSSPPRGAVDNIQYF. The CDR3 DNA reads TGTGCCAGCAGCTCCCCCCCGCGGGGGGCCGTAGATAACATTCAGTACTTC. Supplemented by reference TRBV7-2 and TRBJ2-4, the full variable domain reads GAGVSQSPSNKVTEKGKDVELRCDPISGHTALYWYRQSLGQGLEFLIYFQGNSAPDKSGLPSDRFSAERTGGSVSTLTIQRTQQEDSAVYLCASSSPPRGAVDNIQYFGAGTRLSVL.